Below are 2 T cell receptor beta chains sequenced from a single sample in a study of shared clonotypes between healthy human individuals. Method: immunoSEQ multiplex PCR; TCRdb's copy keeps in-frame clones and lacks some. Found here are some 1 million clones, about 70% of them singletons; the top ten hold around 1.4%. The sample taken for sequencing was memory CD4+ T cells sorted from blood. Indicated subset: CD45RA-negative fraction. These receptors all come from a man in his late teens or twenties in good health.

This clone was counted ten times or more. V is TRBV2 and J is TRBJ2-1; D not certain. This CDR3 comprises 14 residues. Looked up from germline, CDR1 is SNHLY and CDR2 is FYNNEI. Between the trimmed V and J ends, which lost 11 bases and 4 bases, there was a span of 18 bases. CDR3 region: CALIQGPVYNEQFF. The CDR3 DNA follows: TGTGCCCTTATTCAAGGTCCCGTTTACAATGAGCAGTTCTTC.

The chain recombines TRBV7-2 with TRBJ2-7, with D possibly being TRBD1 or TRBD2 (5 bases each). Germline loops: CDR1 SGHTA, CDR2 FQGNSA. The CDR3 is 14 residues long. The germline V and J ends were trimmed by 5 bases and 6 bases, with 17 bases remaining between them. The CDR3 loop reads CASSQGPGRAEQYF. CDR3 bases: TGTGCCAGCAGCCAGGGCCCGGGAAGGGCCGAGCAGTACTTC.